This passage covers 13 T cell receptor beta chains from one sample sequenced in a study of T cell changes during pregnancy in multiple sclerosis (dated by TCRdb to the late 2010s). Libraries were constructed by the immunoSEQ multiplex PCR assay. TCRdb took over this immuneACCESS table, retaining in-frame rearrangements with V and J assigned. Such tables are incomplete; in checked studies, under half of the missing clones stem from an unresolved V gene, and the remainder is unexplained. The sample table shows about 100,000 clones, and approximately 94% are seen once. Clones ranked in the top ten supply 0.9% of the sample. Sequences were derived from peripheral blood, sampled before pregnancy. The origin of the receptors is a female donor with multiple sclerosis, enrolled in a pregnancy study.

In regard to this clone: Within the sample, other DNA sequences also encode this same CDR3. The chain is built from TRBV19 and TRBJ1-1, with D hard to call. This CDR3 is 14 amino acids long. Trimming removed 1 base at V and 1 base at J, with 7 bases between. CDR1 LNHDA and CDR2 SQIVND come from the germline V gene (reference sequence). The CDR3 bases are TGTGCCAGTAGTATAGGCACAGAGAACACTGAAGCTTTCTTT. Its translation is CASSIGTENTEAFF.

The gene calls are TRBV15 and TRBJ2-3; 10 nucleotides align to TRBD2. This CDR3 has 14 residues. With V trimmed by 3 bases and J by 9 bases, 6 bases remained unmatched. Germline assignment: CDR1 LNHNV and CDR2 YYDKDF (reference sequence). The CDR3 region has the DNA TGTGCCACCAGCAGGCTTAGCGGGAGGACCACGCAGTATTTT. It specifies CATSRLSGRTTQYF.

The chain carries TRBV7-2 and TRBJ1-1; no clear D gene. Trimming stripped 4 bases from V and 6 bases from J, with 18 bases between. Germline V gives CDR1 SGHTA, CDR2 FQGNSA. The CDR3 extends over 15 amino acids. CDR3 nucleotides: TGTGCCAGCAGCTCCGGGATAAGGGTTGATCCTGAAGCTTTCTTT. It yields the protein CASSSGIRVDPEAFF.

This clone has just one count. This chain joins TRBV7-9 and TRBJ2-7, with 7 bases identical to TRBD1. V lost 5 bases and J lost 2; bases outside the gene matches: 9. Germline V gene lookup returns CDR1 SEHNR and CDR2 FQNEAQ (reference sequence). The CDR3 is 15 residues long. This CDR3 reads CASSGTGQRAYEQYF. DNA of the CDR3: TGTGCCAGCAGCGGAACGGGACAGAGAGCCTACGAGCAGTACTTC.

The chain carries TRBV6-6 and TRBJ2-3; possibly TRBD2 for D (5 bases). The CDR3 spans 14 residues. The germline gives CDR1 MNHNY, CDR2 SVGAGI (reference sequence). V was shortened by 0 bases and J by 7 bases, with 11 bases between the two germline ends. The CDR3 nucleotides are TGTGCCAGCAGTTACTCACCTAGCAGCTATACGCAGTATTTT. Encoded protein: CASSYSPSSYTQYF.

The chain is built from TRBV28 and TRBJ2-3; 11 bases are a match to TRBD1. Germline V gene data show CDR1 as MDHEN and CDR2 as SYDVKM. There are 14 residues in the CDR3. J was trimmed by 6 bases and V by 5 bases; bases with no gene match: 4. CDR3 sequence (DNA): TGTGCCAGCAGTCGGACAGGGGGCGCGGATACGCAGTATTTT. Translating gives CASSRTGGADTQYF.

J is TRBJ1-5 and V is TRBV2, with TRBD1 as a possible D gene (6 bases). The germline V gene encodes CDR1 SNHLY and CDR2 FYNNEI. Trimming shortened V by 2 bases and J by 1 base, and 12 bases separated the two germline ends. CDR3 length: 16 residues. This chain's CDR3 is CASSERGGWSNQPQHF. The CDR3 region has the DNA TGTGCCAGCAGTGAAAGGGGGGGTTGGAGCAATCAGCCCCAGCATTTT.

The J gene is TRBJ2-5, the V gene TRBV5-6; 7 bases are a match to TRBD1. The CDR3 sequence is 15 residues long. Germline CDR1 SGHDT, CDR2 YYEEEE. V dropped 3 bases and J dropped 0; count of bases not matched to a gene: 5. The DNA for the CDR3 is TGTGCCAGCAGCTCGGGGACAGCGTACCAAGAGACCCAGTACTTC. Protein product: CASSSGTAYQETQYF.

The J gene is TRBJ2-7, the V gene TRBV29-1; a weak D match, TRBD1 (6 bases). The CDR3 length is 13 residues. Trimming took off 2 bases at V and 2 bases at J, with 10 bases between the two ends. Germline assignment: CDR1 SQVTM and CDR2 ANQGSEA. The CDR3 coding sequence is TGCAGCGTTGAAAAGGACAGACCCTACGAGCAGTACTTC. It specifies CSVEKDRPYEQYF.

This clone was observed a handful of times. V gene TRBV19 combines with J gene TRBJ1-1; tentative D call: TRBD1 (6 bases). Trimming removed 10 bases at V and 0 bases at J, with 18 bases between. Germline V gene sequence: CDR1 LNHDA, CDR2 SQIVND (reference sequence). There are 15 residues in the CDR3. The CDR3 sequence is CATLRGGALNTEAFF. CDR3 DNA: TGTGCCACCCTTCGCGGGGGGGCGCTGAACACTGAAGCTTTCTTT. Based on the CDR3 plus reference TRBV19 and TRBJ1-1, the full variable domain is DGGITQSPKYLFRKEGQNVTLSCEQNLNHDAMYWYRQDPGQGLRLIYYSQIVNDFQKGDIAEGYSVSREKKESFPLTVTSAQKNPTAFYLCATLRGGALNTEAFFGQGTRLTVV.

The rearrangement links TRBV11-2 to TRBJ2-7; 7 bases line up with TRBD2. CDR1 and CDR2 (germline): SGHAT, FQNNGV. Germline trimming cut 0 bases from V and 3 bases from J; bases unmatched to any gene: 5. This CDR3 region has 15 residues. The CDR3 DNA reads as TGTGCCAGCAGCTTAGATGGGGGAGGGTTCTACGAGCAGTACTTC. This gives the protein CASSLDGGGFYEQYF.

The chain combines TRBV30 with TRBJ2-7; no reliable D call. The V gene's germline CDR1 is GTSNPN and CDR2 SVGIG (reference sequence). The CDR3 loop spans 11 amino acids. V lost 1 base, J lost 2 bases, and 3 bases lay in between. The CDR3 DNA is TGTGCCTGGAGTGAGCCCTACGAGCAGTACTTC. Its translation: CAWSEPYEQYF.

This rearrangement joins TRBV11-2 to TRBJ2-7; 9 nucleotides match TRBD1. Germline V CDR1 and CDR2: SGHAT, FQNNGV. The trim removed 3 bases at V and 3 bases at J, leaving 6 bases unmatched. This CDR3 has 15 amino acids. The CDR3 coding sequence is TGTGCCAGCAGCTTCCACCGACAGGGGGGCTACGAGCAGTACTTC. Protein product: CASSFHRQGGYEQYF.